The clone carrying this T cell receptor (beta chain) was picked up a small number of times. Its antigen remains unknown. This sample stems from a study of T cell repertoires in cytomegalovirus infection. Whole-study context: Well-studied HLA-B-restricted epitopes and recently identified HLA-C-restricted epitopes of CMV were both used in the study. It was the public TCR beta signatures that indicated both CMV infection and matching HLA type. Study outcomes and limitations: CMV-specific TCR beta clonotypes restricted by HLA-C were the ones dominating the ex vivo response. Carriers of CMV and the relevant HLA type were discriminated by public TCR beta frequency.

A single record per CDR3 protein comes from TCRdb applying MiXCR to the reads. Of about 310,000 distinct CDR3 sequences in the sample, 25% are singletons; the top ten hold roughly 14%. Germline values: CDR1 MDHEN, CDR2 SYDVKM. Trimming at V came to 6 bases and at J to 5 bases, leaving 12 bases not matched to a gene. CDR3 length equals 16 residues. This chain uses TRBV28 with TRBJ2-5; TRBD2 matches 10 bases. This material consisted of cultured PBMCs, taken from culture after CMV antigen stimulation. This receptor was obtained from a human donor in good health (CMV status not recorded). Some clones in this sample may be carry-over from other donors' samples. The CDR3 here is CASSLRLAGLMETQYF. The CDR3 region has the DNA TGTGCCAGCAGCCTCAGACTAGCGGGCTTGATGGAGACCCAGTACTTC.